The clone carrying this T cell receptor beta chain was seen only a few times. Original processing methods: Estimation of nucleated cell counts was performed using reference gene primer amplification. Assay: immunoSEQ multiplex PCR; the TCRdb copy retains only in-frame clones and omits some. For V, J and clone size, that table is used; D and trimming come from the DNA. The sample holds tens of thousands of clones; around 76% are singletons and the top ten take around half. This record comes from a study of blood T cell repertoires in COVID-19. The receptor comes from a woman aged 80 or over with acute or convalescent COVID-19. The specimen sequenced was peripheral blood.

In DNA form, the CDR3 reads TGTGCCAGTAGTGACAGGGCATCACCCCTCCACTTT. As protein: CASSDRASPLHF. J is TRBJ1-6 and V is TRBV19; 7 positions match TRBD1. With V trimmed by 5 bases and J by 10 bases, 2 bases remained unmatched. The CDR3 has 12 residues. Germline CDR1 and CDR2: LNHDA and SQIVND (reference sequence). The whole variable domain, filled in from reference TRBV19 and TRBJ1-6, reads DGGITQSPKYLFRKEGQNVTLSCEQNLNHDAMYWYRQDPGQGLRLIYYSQIVNDFQKGDIAEGYSVSREKKESFPLTVTSAQKNPTAFYLCASSDRASPLHFGNGTRLTVT.